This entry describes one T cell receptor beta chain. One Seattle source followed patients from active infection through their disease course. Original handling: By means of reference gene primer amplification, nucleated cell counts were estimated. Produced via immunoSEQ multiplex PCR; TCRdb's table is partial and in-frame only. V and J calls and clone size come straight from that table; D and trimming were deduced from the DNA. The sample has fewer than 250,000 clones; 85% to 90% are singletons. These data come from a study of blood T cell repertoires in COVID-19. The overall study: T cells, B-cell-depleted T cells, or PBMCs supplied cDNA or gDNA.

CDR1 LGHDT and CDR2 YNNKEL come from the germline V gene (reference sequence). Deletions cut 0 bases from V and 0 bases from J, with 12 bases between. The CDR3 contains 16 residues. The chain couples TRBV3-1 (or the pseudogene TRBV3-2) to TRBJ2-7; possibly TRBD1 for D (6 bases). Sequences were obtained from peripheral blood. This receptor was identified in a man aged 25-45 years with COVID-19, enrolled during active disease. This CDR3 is CASSQDRGSDSYEQYF. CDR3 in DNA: TGTGCCAGCAGCCAAGATAGGGGGAGTGACTCCTACGAGCAGTACTTC.